The 4 T cell receptor beta chains below come from one sample, sequenced in a study of PD-1 blockade in mismatch repair-deficient tumors. Antigen specificity for these receptors is unknown. This sample's time point: roughly ten-day in vitro stimulation with candidate neoantigen peptide 5. Repertoires were generated with immunoSEQ multiplex PCR, while TCRdb's copy carries only in-frame clones and drops some. Seen here are approximately 15,000 clones, 70% to 85% observed once, and the top ten hold about 10%. Sample: cells cultured in vitro, taken from a patient treated with pembrolizumab. These receptor sequences come from an adult with mismatch repair-deficient cancer.

The chain's CDR3 is CATSRDRGTATDTQYF. The DNA for the CDR3 is TGTGCCACCAGCAGAGATCGGGGGACTGCCACAGATACGCAGTATTTT. The rearrangement links TRBV15 to TRBJ2-3, with D possibly TRBD2 on 6 matching bases. V lost 0 bases, J lost 2 bases, and 12 bases lay in between. The germline gives CDR1 LNHNV, CDR2 YYDKDF (reference sequence). The CDR3 is 16 amino acids.

The chain joins TRBV6-1 to TRBJ1-1; TRBD1 aligns across 7 bases. The CDR3 totals 16 residues. V shed 0 bases and J 1 base; nucleotides not matched to a gene: 5. Germline V CDR1 and CDR2: MNHNS, SASEGT. The CDR3, as DNA: TGTGCCAGCAGTGAAGCGCTCGGGACAGCGAACACTGAAGCTTTCTTT. It encodes CASSEALGTANTEAFF.

This clone was seen only a few times. This chain connects TRBV5-1 to TRBJ2-7; 9 bases align to TRBD1. The CDR3 consists of 16 residues. The V gene end was trimmed by 4 bases and the J gene end by 4 bases; junction bases not matched to a gene: 12. From germline, CDR1 is SGHRS and CDR2 YFSETQ. The chain's CDR3 is CASSGGGTGSKYEQYF. CDR3 DNA sequence: TGCGCCAGCAGCGGAGGGGGGACAGGGTCGAAGTACGAGCAGTACTTC.

The CDR3 DNA is TGTGCCAGCAGCTTGGGACAGGGTAATGAAAAACTGTTTTTT. Its protein is CASSLGQGNEKLFF. The rearrangement joins TRBV5-6 to TRBJ1-4; 7 bases are a match to TRBD1. Germline assignment: CDR1 SGHDT and CDR2 YYEEEE. V shed 0 bases, J shed 4 bases, and the junction held 0 bases outside the gene matches. This CDR3 spans 14 amino acids.